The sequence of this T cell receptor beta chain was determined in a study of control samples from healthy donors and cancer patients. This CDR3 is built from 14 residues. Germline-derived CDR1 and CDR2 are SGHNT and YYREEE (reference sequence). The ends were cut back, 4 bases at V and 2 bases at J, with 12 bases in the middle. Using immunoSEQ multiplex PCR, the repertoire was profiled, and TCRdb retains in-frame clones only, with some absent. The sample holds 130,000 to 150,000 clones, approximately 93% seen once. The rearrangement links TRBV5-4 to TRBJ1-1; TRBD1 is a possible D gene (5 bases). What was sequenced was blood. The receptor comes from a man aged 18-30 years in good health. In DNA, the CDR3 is TGTGCCAGCAGCCTAGGGACGGGAAACACTGAAGCTTTCTTT. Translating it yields CASSLGTGNTEAFF.